Listed below are T cell receptor beta chains from one sample, sequenced in a study of blood T cell repertoires in COVID-19. TCRdb's copy holds only in-frame clones and misses some; the assay was immunoSEQ multiplex PCR. The sample contains about 250,000 clones, approximately 85% of which appear only once. Sequencing used peripheral blood. The receptors were gathered from an elderly woman with COVID-19, enrolled during active disease. The CDR3 runs from the conserved cysteine through the conserved F or W. A D gene is named only where the DNA matches it firmly. The size field is filled for only some rows; it gives once, few, many or a size class.

v_call: TRBV5-8
j_call: TRBJ1-2
cdr3_length: 14
d_call: NA
clone_size: once
cdr3_nt: TGTGCCAGCTCCTCAGGGAGGTCTAACTATGGCTACACCTTC
cdr3_aa: CASSSGRSNYGYTF

v_call: TRBV5-6
j_call: TRBJ1-2
cdr3_length: 13
d_call: TRBD1
clone_size: once
cdr3_nt: TGTGCCAGCAGCTCGACAGGGAACTATGGCTACACCTTC
cdr3_aa: CASSSTGNYGYTF

v_call: TRBV19
j_call: TRBJ2-3
cdr3_length: 14
d_call: NA
clone_size: NA
cdr3_nt: TGTGCCAGCACCATTGGGGGGTGGACAGATACGCAGTATTTT
cdr3_aa: CASTIGGWTDTQYF

v_call: TRBV7-2
j_call: TRBJ2-7
cdr3_length: 13
d_call: NA
clone_size: NA
cdr3_nt: TGTGCCAGCAGCCGCGGACAGATCTACGAGCAGTACTTC
cdr3_aa: CASSRGQIYEQYF

v_call: TRBV5-1
j_call: TRBJ1-5
cdr3_length: 15
d_call: NA
clone_size: NA
cdr3_nt: TGCGCCAGCAGCTTGGTAGGGACACCAAATCAGCCCCAGCATTTT
cdr3_aa: CASSLVGTPNQPQHF

v_call: TRBV2
j_call: TRBJ1-1
cdr3_length: 13
d_call: NA
clone_size: NA
cdr3_nt: TGTGCCAGCAGTGAAACCCCCGCCGGTGAAGCTTTCTTT
cdr3_aa: CASSETPAGEAFF

v_call: TRBV3-1/TRBV3-2
j_call: TRBJ1-6
cdr3_length: 14
d_call: TRBD1
clone_size: NA
cdr3_nt: TGTGCCAGCAGCCCGGGACAGGGAAATTCACCCCTCCACTTT
cdr3_aa: CASSPGQGNSPLHF

v_call: TRBV21-1
j_call: TRBJ1-3
cdr3_length: 17
d_call: NA
clone_size: NA
cdr3_nt: TGTGCCAGCAGCAAAGAGGGCCACAGGCTCTCTGGAAACACCATATATTTT
cdr3_aa: CASSKEGHRLSGNTIYF

v_call: TRBV28
j_call: TRBJ2-3
cdr3_length: 11
d_call: NA
clone_size: NA
cdr3_nt: TGTGCCAACTCAGACGGAAGACAGCAGTATTTT
cdr3_aa: CANSDGRQQYF

v_call: TRBV7-9
j_call: TRBJ1-1
cdr3_length: 13
d_call: NA
clone_size: once
cdr3_nt: TGTGCCAGCAGCCGGGACTCCTACACTGAAGCTTTCTTT
cdr3_aa: CASSRDSYTEAFF

v_call: TRBV3-1/TRBV3-2
j_call: TRBJ1-1
cdr3_length: 14
d_call: NA
clone_size: NA
cdr3_nt: TGTGCCAGCAGCCAGATGGACAAGAACACTGAAGCTTTCTTT
cdr3_aa: CASSQMDKNTEAFF

v_call: TRBV28
j_call: TRBJ2-1
cdr3_length: 15
d_call: TRBD1
clone_size: NA
cdr3_nt: TGTGCCAGCCGTTGGGGGACAGGGGGCTACAATGAGCAGTTCTTC
cdr3_aa: CASRWGTGGYNEQFF

v_call: TRBV30
j_call: TRBJ1-4
cdr3_length: 15
d_call: NA
clone_size: NA
cdr3_nt: TGTGCCTGGATGCCAAATGGGGGCGTCGATGAAAAACTGTTTTTT
cdr3_aa: CAWMPNGGVDEKLFF

v_call: TRBV28
j_call: TRBJ1-2
cdr3_length: 12
d_call: NA
clone_size: NA
cdr3_nt: TGTGCCAGCAGGCGGGCGGGGGAAGGCTACACCTTC
cdr3_aa: CASRRAGEGYTF

v_call: TRBV7-9
j_call: TRBJ2-1
cdr3_length: 17
d_call: TRBD1
clone_size: NA
cdr3_nt: TGTGCCAGCAGCTTAGCGATGGGGCGACAGGGGGCGGGTGAGCAGTTCTTC
cdr3_aa: CASSLAMGRQGAGEQFF

v_call: TRBV7-9
j_call: TRBJ1-1
cdr3_length: 14
d_call: NA
clone_size: few
cdr3_nt: TGTGCCAGCAGCTCCCAGGGGTCTGACACTGAAGCTTTCTTT
cdr3_aa: CASSSQGSDTEAFF

v_call: TRBV18
j_call: TRBJ1-5
cdr3_length: 14
d_call: NA
clone_size: NA
cdr3_nt: TGTGCCAGCTCACCGTCAGGGCATGATCAGCCCCAGCATTTT
cdr3_aa: CASSPSGHDQPQHF

v_call: TRBV10-3
j_call: TRBJ1-6
cdr3_length: 14
d_call: NA
clone_size: once
cdr3_nt: TGTGCCATCAGTCTAGGAGGGACTAATTCACCCCTCCACTTT
cdr3_aa: CAISLGGTNSPLHF

v_call: TRBV18
j_call: TRBJ1-6
cdr3_length: 14
d_call: TRBD1
clone_size: NA
cdr3_nt: TGTGCCAGCTCACAGGGGGCGGGTAATTCACCCCTCCACTTT
cdr3_aa: CASSQGAGNSPLHF

v_call: TRBV19
j_call: TRBJ2-2
cdr3_length: 14
d_call: TRBD2
clone_size: NA
cdr3_nt: TGTGCCAGTACTCGGGGGGTAGCCACCGGGGAGCTGTTTTTT
cdr3_aa: CASTRGVATGELFF

v_call: TRBV6-6
j_call: TRBJ1-5
cdr3_length: 13
d_call: NA
clone_size: NA
cdr3_nt: TGTGCCAGCATTTCATCCGGGAATCAGCCCCAGCATTTT
cdr3_aa: CASISSGNQPQHF

v_call: TRBV2
j_call: TRBJ1-5
cdr3_length: 15
d_call: NA
clone_size: NA
cdr3_nt: TGTGCCAGCAGTTGGGCGAGGGACACCAATCAGCCCCAGCATTTT
cdr3_aa: CASSWARDTNQPQHF

v_call: TRBV28
j_call: TRBJ2-3
cdr3_length: 20
d_call: TRBD2
clone_size: NA
cdr3_nt: TGTGCCAGCAGTCCCCTCATCCTCCGACTAGCGGGGGGGCCAAGAGATACGCAGTATTTT
cdr3_aa: CASSPLILRLAGGPRDTQYF

v_call: TRBV20-1
j_call: TRBJ2-1
cdr3_length: 16
d_call: TRBD2
clone_size: NA
cdr3_nt: TGCAGTGCTAGTGGGACTAGCGGGGCCTCCTACAATGAGCAGTTCTTC
cdr3_aa: CSASGTSGASYNEQFF

v_call: TRBV27
j_call: TRBJ1-6
cdr3_length: 15
d_call: TRBD1
clone_size: NA
cdr3_nt: TGTGCCAGCAGTTTATCCGACAGGGGGACTTCACCCCTCCACTTT
cdr3_aa: CASSLSDRGTSPLHF

v_call: TRBV5-6
j_call: TRBJ1-4
cdr3_length: 15
d_call: NA
clone_size: NA
cdr3_nt: TGTGCCAGCAGCTTGTATGGGGAGGCCAGTGAAAAACTGTTTTTT
cdr3_aa: CASSLYGEASEKLFF

v_call: TRBV6-5
j_call: TRBJ1-1
cdr3_length: 15
d_call: TRBD1
clone_size: few
cdr3_nt: TGTGCCAGCTTCAAGTCGGACAGGGGGCTTTCTGAAGCTTTCTTT
cdr3_aa: CASFKSDRGLSEAFF

v_call: TRBV11-2
j_call: TRBJ1-1
cdr3_length: 15
d_call: TRBD1
clone_size: NA
cdr3_nt: TGTGCCAGCAGTCATGGGACAGTCGAGTCCTTAGGGGCTTTCTTT
cdr3_aa: CASSHGTVESLGAFF

v_call: TRBV7-9
j_call: TRBJ2-1
cdr3_length: 15
d_call: NA
clone_size: NA
cdr3_nt: TGTGCCAGCAGCTTACCCGGGAGCTCCTACAATGAGCAGTTCTTC
cdr3_aa: CASSLPGSSYNEQFF

v_call: TRBV30
j_call: TRBJ1-1
cdr3_length: 14
d_call: NA
clone_size: NA
cdr3_nt: TGTGCCTGGGCCGCTCTTTCTGGGGGGACTGAAGCTTTCTTT
cdr3_aa: CAWAALSGGTEAFF

v_call: TRBV7-6
j_call: TRBJ1-2
cdr3_length: 15
d_call: TRBD1
clone_size: once
cdr3_nt: TGTGCCAGCAGCTTAGTAGGGGGCGCAGAGTATGGCTACACCTTC
cdr3_aa: CASSLVGGAEYGYTF